This passage covers 9 T cell receptor beta chains from one sample sequenced in a study of CD8 T cells in Susac syndrome. The RNA, about 0.45 to 1 ug, was put through reverse transcription using random hexamers. A single record per CDR3 protein comes from TCRdb applying MiXCR to the immunoSEQ multiplex PCR reads. The repertoire holds about 190,000 distinct CDR3 sequences, under 97% seen once, with 0.09% to 0.1% in the top ten. The sequenced material came from CD4+ T cells from PBMCs. The source is a human donor with Susac syndrome.

V is TRBV11-2 and J is TRBJ2-1, with 8 bases matching TRBD1. J lost 14 bases, V lost 3 bases, and 9 bases had no gene match. The V gene's germline CDR1 is SGHAT and CDR2 FQNNGV. The CDR3 extends over 13 amino acids. The chain's CDR3 is CASSFATGGRKFF. The CDR3 coding sequence is TGTGCCAGCAGCTTCGCCACAGGGGGAAGAAAGTTCTTC. Combining the CDR3 with reference TRBV11-2 and TRBJ2-1 gives the whole variable domain EAGVAQSPRYKIIEKRQSVAFWCNPISGHATLYWYQQILGQGPKLLIQFQNNGVVDDSQLPKDRFSAERLKGVDSTLKIQPAKLEDSAVYLCASSFATGGRKFFGPGTRLTVL.

The gene calls are TRBV3-1 and TRBJ2-2; TRBD1 matches at 7 bases. J lost 6 bases, V lost 4 bases, and 5 bases had no gene match. The CDR3 is made up of 14 amino acids. Germline values: CDR1 LGHDT, CDR2 YNNKEL (reference sequence). CDR3 loop: CASSLDRDAGELFF. CDR3 sequence (DNA): TGTGCCAGCAGCCTAGACAGGGATGCCGGGGAGCTGTTTTTT.

The gene calls are TRBV30 and TRBJ2-5; 8 nucleotides agree with TRBD1. Germline trimming cut 7 bases from V and 2 bases from J; bases unmatched to any gene: 3. Germline CDR1 reads GTSNPN; CDR2 reads SVGIG (reference sequence). The CDR3 is 12 residues long. CDR3 residues: CASRTGQETQYF. Here the CDR3 DNA reads TGTGCCTCCCGGACAGGGCAAGAGACCCAGTACTTC.

The chain carries TRBV30 and TRBJ2-7, with D possibly being TRBD1 (5 bases). The germline CDR1 and CDR2 sequences are GTSNPN and SVGIG (reference sequence). Trimming took off 1 base at V and 3 bases at J, with 7 bases between the two ends. This CDR3 is 12 amino acids long. The CDR3 nucleotides read TGTGCCTGGAGTGACACAGGCTACGAGCAGTACTTC. Protein product: CAWSDTGYEQYF. Using reference TRBV30 and TRBJ2-7 for the parts outside the CDR3, the full variable domain is SQTIHQWPATLVQPVGSPLSLECTVEGTSNPNLYWYRQAAGRGLQLLFYSVGIGQISSEVPQNLSASRPQDRQFILSSKKLLLSDSGFYLCAWSDTGYEQYFGPGTRLTVT.

The chain carries TRBV6-6 and TRBJ1-5, with D possibly being TRBD1 (5 bases). Germline CDR1 is MNHNY and CDR2 is SVGAGI (reference sequence). The CDR3 consists of 13 residues. Trimming removed 2 bases at V and 5 bases at J, with 7 bases between. The DNA for the CDR3 is TGTGCCAGCAGTTACGCAGGGTATCAGCCCCAGCATTTT. It is translated as CASSYAGYQPQHF.

The chain carries TRBV10-3 and TRBJ2-7, with D unresolved. Trimming took off 8 bases at V and 0 bases at J, with 11 bases between the two ends. The CDR3 loop spans 13 amino acids. Germline CDR1 reads ENHRY; CDR2 reads SYGVKD. CDR3 protein: CAIGGRSSYEQYF. CDR3 coding DNA: TGTGCCATCGGCGGCAGGAGCTCCTACGAGCAGTACTTC.

This sequence joins TRBV30 and TRBJ2-5; 10 bases line up with TRBD2. The trim removed 8 bases at V and 2 bases at J, leaving 8 bases unmatched. The CDR3 covers 14 residues. CDR1 is GTSNPN and CDR2 is SVGIG in the germline V gene (reference sequence). In DNA, the CDR3 is TGTGCCCGTAGTAGCGGGGGGCAACAAGAGACCCAGTACTTC. Its translation: CARSSGGQQETQYF.

V is TRBV9 and J is TRBJ2-7, with D perhaps given as TRBD1 or TRBD2 (5 bases each). The CDR3 contains 17 residues. Germline V lookup: CDR1 SGDLS, CDR2 YYNGEE. Trimming took 0 bases from V and 4 from J, leaving 20 bases between them. The CDR3 DNA is TGTGCCAGCAGCGTAGCTACAGCCGGGGAGAGGGGTTACGAGCAGTACTTC. Translated: CASSVATAGERGYEQYF.

V gene TRBV30 combines with J gene TRBJ1-6, with D unclear. The CDR3 totals 14 residues. Germline CDR1 reads GTSNPN; CDR2 reads SVGIG (reference sequence). V was shortened by 3 bases and J by 0 bases, with 6 bases between the two germline ends. The CDR3 nucleotides read TGTGCCTGGAGGACGTTCTCCTATAATTCACCCCTCCACTTT. It encodes CAWRTFSYNSPLHF.